This paragraph reports one T cell receptor (beta chain). The data are from a study of cytomegalovirus exposure and HLA in healthy donors. Study background: Researchers previously reported finding 117 million unique TCR beta sequences from 170 million or so T cells.

With 60 Vbeta and 13 Jbeta primers, the PCR was carried out. The repertoire was sequenced with immunoSEQ multiplex PCR; TCRdb's copy has only in-frame clones and lacks some. The data contain over 150,000 clones, roughly 80% of them seen just once; the ten biggest clones take up over 3%. The CDR3 covers 14 residues. V was shortened by 3 bases and J by 3 bases, with 11 bases between the two germline ends. Germline V gene sequence: CDR1 SGHAT, CDR2 FQNNGV. The receptor comes from a woman aged 40 to 50 in good health and CMV-seronegative. The sample was PBMCs. The chain has TRBV11-2 and TRBJ1-1; weak D call: TRBD1 (5 bases). The CDR3 DNA reads TGTGCCAGCAGCTTGGCAGGGATAGACACTGAAGCTTTCTTT. Residues: CASSLAGIDTEAFF.